This T cell receptor (beta chain) emerged from a study of cytomegalovirus exposure and HLA in healthy donors. Amplification used 60 Vbeta primers and 13 Jbeta primers. Repertoires were generated with immunoSEQ multiplex PCR, while TCRdb's copy carries only in-frame clones and drops some. The table records roughly 67,000 clones, 65% to 85% of them present only once. The CDR3 spans 13 residues, counting both ends. Germline V gene sequence: CDR1 SNHLY, CDR2 FYNNEI. Study-level results: Previously analyzed data showed that most TCR beta V segments were productive at a frequency of about 90% or about 30%.

Nominal health characterized the donors when sampled, though unrecorded immune exposures were likely. As for this clone: Its antigen is as yet unknown. The DNA is omitted, as the CDR3 cannot be located on it reliably, and the CDR3 follows TCRdb's listing.

This receptor was taken from a woman aged 25 to 45 in good health and CMV-seronegative. The sequenced sample was PBMCs. The chain joins TRBV2 to TRBJ1-1. The CDR3 is CASILGGPTEAFF.